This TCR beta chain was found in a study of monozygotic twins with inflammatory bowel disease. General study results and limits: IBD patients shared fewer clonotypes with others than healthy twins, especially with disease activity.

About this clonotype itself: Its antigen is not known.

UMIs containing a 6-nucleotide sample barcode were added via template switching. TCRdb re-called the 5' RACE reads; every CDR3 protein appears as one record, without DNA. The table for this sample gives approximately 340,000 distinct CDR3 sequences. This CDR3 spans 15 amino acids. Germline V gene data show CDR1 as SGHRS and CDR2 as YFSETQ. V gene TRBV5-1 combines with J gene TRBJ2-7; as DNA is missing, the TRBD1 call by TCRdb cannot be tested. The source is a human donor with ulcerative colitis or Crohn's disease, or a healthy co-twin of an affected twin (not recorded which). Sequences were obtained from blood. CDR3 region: CASSLGPQENYEQYF.